These 29 T cell receptor beta chains were all obtained from the same sample, sequenced in a study of T cells in women clearing cervical HPV infection. Sequencing was performed with immunoSEQ multiplex PCR; in TCRdb, only in-frame clones are kept and a portion is missing. The sample yields some 41,000 clones, of which the top ten take up 7.6%. The sample consisted of blood buffy coat. Receptor source: a woman between 18 and 70 years old with a cervical HPV16 infection that either progressed to CIN3+ or cleared (not recorded which).

As for this clone: The read ends 3 residues shy of where the CDR3 ends; the end is completed using the germline J gene. V gene TRBV20-1 combines with J gene TRBJ1-1; D not certain. The germline gives CDR1 DFQATT, CDR2 SNEGSKA (reference sequence). Trimming stripped 0 bases from V and 2 bases from J, with 10 bases between. The CDR3 sequence is 14 residues long. The CDR3 spells CSARDTRVNTEAFF. The CDR3 DNA, read in part, is TGCAGTGCTAGAGATACGCGGGTCAACACTGAA.

In the case of this clone: The DNA ends 3 residues before the CDR3 does, and the rest of the CDR3 is filled in from the germline J gene. V and J are TRBV20-1 and TRBJ1-1; TRBD1 matches 8 bases. The ends lost 0 bases at V and 0 bases at J; junction bases unmatched: 3. The germline CDR1 and CDR2 sequences are DFQATT and SNEGSKA (reference sequence). The CDR3 is 15 residues long. The CDR3 loop is CSARDIRGLNTEAFF. CDR3 DNA (partial): TGCAGTGCTAGAGATATCAGGGGGCTGAACACTGAA.

Remarks on this clone: From the germline J gene comes the end of the CDR3, since the read stops 3 residues before it. V usage is TRBV2 and J usage is TRBJ2-3; the match to TRBD1 covers 9 bases. Germline V gene sequence: CDR1 SNHLY, CDR2 FYNNEI. J lost 5 bases, V lost 4 bases, and 4 bases had no gene match. The CDR3 runs 14 residues. This CDR3 reads CASSGTGGIDTQYF. CDR3 DNA, as far as it was read: TGTGCCAGCAGTGGAACAGGGGGCATAGATACG. The full variable domain, in which reference TRBV2 and TRBJ2-3 provide the parts outside the CDR3, is EPEVTQTPSHQVTQMGQEVILRCVPISNHLYFYWYRQILGQKVEFLVSFYNNEISEKSEIFDDQFSVERPDGSNFTLKIRSTKLEDSAMYFCASSGTGGIDTQYFGPGTRLTVL.

In regard to this clone: Read coverage stops 3 residues before the CDR3 terminus; the germline J gene supplies the remainder. V gene TRBV12-3 or TRBV12-4 combines with J gene TRBJ2-7; TRBD1 is a possible D gene (5 bases). The CDR3 extends over 11 amino acids. V was pared by 8 bases and J by 2 bases, with 7 bases between. CDR3 DNA (partial): TGTGCCAGCGCAGGGACCTACGAG. It codes for CASAGTYE. In full, the CDR3 reads CASAGTYEQYF.

Concerning this clone: The CDR3 goes on 3 residues after the read ends, and that part is filled in from the germline J gene. The rearrangement links TRBV19 to TRBJ1-4; maybe TRBD1 (6 bases). The germline CDR1 and CDR2 sequences are LNHDA and SQIVND (reference sequence). This CDR3 spans 15 amino acids. Trimming left V 5 bases short and J 3 bases short, with 13 bases between. The covered CDR3 bases are TGTGCCAGTAGTTTGACGGGACACTCTAATGAAAAA. Amino acid sequence: CASSLTGHSNEK. The CDR3 in full is CASSLTGHSNEKLFF. The full variable domain, completed using reference TRBV19 and TRBJ1-4, is DGGITQSPKYLFRKEGQNVTLSCEQNLNHDAMYWYRQDPGQGLRLIYYSQIVNDFQKGDIAEGYSVSREKKESFPLTVTSAQKNPTAFYLCASSLTGHSNEKLFFGSGTQLSVL.

With regard to this clone: The read ends 3 residues shy of where the CDR3 ends; the end is completed using the germline J gene. The J gene is TRBJ2-1, the V gene TRBV7-6, with 8 bases fitting TRBD1. This CDR3 contains 13 residues. Germline CDR1 SGHVS, CDR2 FNYEAQ. Trimming took 5 bases from V and 8 from J; bases not matched to a gene: 5. The CDR3: CASSRTGSDEQFF. The covered CDR3 bases are TGTGCCAGCAGCCGGACAGGGAGCGATGAG.

In regard to this clone: The missing CDR3 end, 3 residues past where the read stops, is filled in from the germline J gene. This rearrangement joins TRBV5-1 to TRBJ1-3; D gene ambiguous. The CDR3 is 14 residues long. The germline gives CDR1 SGHRS, CDR2 YFSETQ. The ends were cut back, 0 bases at V and 1 base at J, with 5 bases in the middle. The CDR3 here is CASSLGQSGNTIYF. The sequenced CDR3 bases are TGCGCCAGCAGCTTGGGGCAGTCTGGAAACACC.

As to this clone: The read terminates 3 residues ahead of where the CDR3 ends, so the germline J gene completes it. The chain couples TRBV7-2 to TRBJ1-2; 7 bases are a match to TRBD1. From germline, CDR1 is SGHTA and CDR2 FQGNSA. This CDR3 region has 13 residues. Unmatched junction bases numbered 3, after V lost 5 bases and J lost 3 bases. CDR3 DNA, as far as it was read: TGTGCCAGCAGCCCCGACAGGGACTATGGC. Translation: CASSPDRDYG. The CDR3 in full is CASSPDRDYGYTF.

The CDR3 sequence is CASSAQGGSTEAFF. Incomplete CDR3 DNA: TGTGCCAGCAGCGCACAGGGTGGGTCCACTGAA. The genes are TRBV7-3 and TRBJ1-1; TRBD1 might be the D (6 bases). The CDR3 end is not reached by the read, which stops 3 residues before it; the germline J gene fills it in. CDR3 length equals 14 residues. V shed 5 bases and J shed 4 bases, with 14 bases lying between them. CDR1 is SGHTA, CDR2 FQGTGA, per germline.

Regarding this clone: From the germline J gene comes the end of the CDR3, since the read stops 3 residues before it. The chain recombines TRBV19 with TRBJ1-5, with TRBD1 identical over 9 bases. V shed 6 bases, J shed 5 bases, and the junction held 5 bases outside the gene matches. This CDR3 is built from 14 residues. Germline assignment: CDR1 LNHDA and CDR2 SQIVND (reference sequence). CDR3 amino acids: CASRSDRGDQPQHF. CDR3 DNA (partial): TGTGCCAGTAGGTCGGACAGGGGAGATCAGCCC.

The CDR3 is CASRKWSGDQETQYF. CDR3 bases read: TGTGCCAGTCGCAAATGGTCGGGGGACCAAGAGACC. The chain joins TRBV3-1 (or the pseudogene TRBV3-2) to TRBJ2-5, with D perhaps TRBD2 (6 bases). The read gets to within 3 residues of the CDR3 end, and the germline J gene fills in the rest. Trimming cost V 9 bases and J 0 bases, with 17 bases left between them. The germline V gene has CDR1 LGHDT and CDR2 YNNKEL (reference sequence). CDR3 size: 15 residues.

Turning to this clone: The read stops 3 residues short of the end of the CDR3; the missing end is completed from the germline J gene. The V gene is TRBV2, the J gene TRBJ2-1; 12 bases align to TRBD2. V lost 4 bases, J lost 2 bases, and 0 bases stayed unmatched. Germline assignment: CDR1 SNHLY and CDR2 FYNNEI. The CDR3 is made up of 15 amino acids. The CDR3 DNA, read in part, is TGTGCCAGCAGTGGGACTAGCGGGACCTACAATGAG. It translates to CASSGTSGTYNE. The full CDR3 sequence reads CASSGTSGTYNEQFF.

Note on this clone: The missing CDR3 end, 3 residues past where the read stops, is filled in from the germline J gene. The V and J genes are TRBV19 and TRBJ2-1; D may be TRBD2 (6 bases). The CDR3 runs 16 residues. With 4 bases removed from V and 8 bases from J, the gap between germline ends came to 21 bases. The germline V gene has CDR1 LNHDA and CDR2 SQIVND (reference sequence). The CDR3: CASSKSRDSLGDEQFF. Partial CDR3 DNA: TGTGCCAGTAGTAAATCCCGGGACTCCCTAGGAGATGAG.

Remarks on this clone: The read ends 3 residues shy of where the CDR3 ends; the end is completed using the germline J gene. This sequence joins TRBV10-3 and TRBJ1-1; 12 bases line up with TRBD1. The V gene end was trimmed by 3 bases and the J gene end by 7 bases; junction bases not matched to a gene: 6. Germline lookup yields CDR1 ENHRY and CDR2 SYGVKD. The CDR3 loop spans 15 amino acids. The CDR3 protein is CAISDPGQGAGEAFF. The sequenced CDR3 bases are TGTGCCATCAGTGACCCGGGACAGGGGGCGGGTGAA.

On this clone itself: The read gets to within 3 residues of the CDR3 end, and the germline J gene fills in the rest. The rearrangement uses TRBV5-1 and TRBJ2-3, with 12 bases lining up with TRBD2. Looked up from germline, CDR1 is SGHRS and CDR2 is YFSETQ. V lost 4 bases and J lost 1; bases outside the gene matches: 4. This CDR3 comprises 16 residues. CDR3 in amino acids: CASSTGLAGRTDTQYF. Incomplete CDR3 DNA: TGCGCCAGCAGCACCGGACTAGCGGGGCGCACAGATACG. The complete variable domain, with remaining parts taken from reference TRBV5-1 and TRBJ2-3, reads KAGVTQTPRYLIKTRGQQVTLSCSPISGHRSVSWYQQTPGQGLQFLFEYFSETQRNKGNFPGRFSGRQFSNSRSEMNVSTLELGDSALYLCASSTGLAGRTDTQYFGPGTRLTVL.

For this clone: The CDR3 is cut off 3 residues early in the read; its end comes from the germline J gene. The gene calls are TRBV5-4 and TRBJ1-2, with 8 bases matching TRBD1. The germline CDR1 and CDR2 sequences are SGHNT and YYREEE (reference sequence). The V and J ends lost 4 bases and 6 bases, in that order; junction bases with no gene match: 8. This CDR3 is built from 14 residues. CDR3 sequence: CASSTDRGRDGYTF. The CDR3 bases that were read are TGTGCCAGCAGCACAGACAGGGGAAGGGATGGC.

To note about this clone: The read ends 3 residues before the CDR3 terminus; that terminus is restored from the germline J gene. This chain connects TRBV7-3 to TRBJ1-4; possible D gene TRBD1, 5 bases. The germline gives CDR1 SGHTA, CDR2 FQGTGA. The CDR3 contains 13 residues. The CDR3 bases that were read are TGTGCCAGCAGCTTATACGAAGGAGGGGAA. Translated: CASSLYEGGE. The whole CDR3 reads CASSLYEGGELFF.

About this clone itself: The read stops 3 residues short of the end of the CDR3; the missing end is completed from the germline J gene. V gene TRBV7-9 combines with J gene TRBJ2-1, with D unclear. Per germline, CDR1 SEHNR and CDR2 FQNEAQ (reference sequence). CDR3 length: 12 amino acids. V lost 5 bases, J lost 9 bases, and 11 bases lay in between. The CDR3 reads CASSPLPGEQFF. The covered CDR3 bases are TGTGCCAGCAGCCCGTTGCCAGGTGAG.

In regard to this clone: The CDR3 end falls 3 residues outside the read, so it is completed with the germline J gene. V usage is TRBV5-4 and J usage is TRBJ2-3, with D perhaps matching TRBD2 (5 bases). Between the trimmed V and J ends, which lost 4 bases and 0 bases, there was a span of 15 bases. CDR1 SGHNT and CDR2 YYREEE come from the germline V gene (reference sequence). The CDR3 is 16 residues long. CDR3 residues: CASSAGDSASTDTQYF. CDR3 DNA, as far as it was read: TGTGCCAGCAGCGCCGGGGATAGCGCCAGCACAGATACG.

About this clone: The CDR3 end is not reached by the read, which stops 3 residues before it; the germline J gene fills it in. The gene calls are TRBV18 and TRBJ2-5; the D is unclear. Per germline, CDR1 KGHSH and CDR2 LQKENI. This CDR3 is built from 15 residues. Trimming stripped 3 bases from V and 7 bases from J, with 18 bases between. The CDR3 loop is CASSPQSWLVVTQYF. CDR3 DNA, as far as it was read: TGTGCCAGCTCACCGCAGTCATGGCTAGTAGTGACC.

Points on this clone: The sequence runs out 3 residues before the end of the CDR3; the remainder is reconstructed from the germline J gene. The chain employs TRBV6-2 or TRBV6-3 and TRBJ1-5, with D unresolved. Germline CDR1 MNHEY, CDR2 SVGEGT. This CDR3 has 17 amino acids. Trimming pared 2 bases from V and 4 bases from J, leaving 18 bases between. The CDR3 protein is CASSYPWAGPVNQPQHF. The covered CDR3 bases are TGTGCCAGCAGTTACCCCTGGGCAGGCCCCGTTAATCAGCCC.

On this clone itself: The CDR3 end is not reached by the read, which stops 3 residues before it; the germline J gene fills it in. The chain couples TRBV7-9 to TRBJ1-1; D perhaps matches TRBD1 (6 bases). CDR3 size: 13 residues. Germline CDR1 reads SEHNR; CDR2 reads FQNEAQ (reference sequence). V shed 5 bases and J shed 1 base, with 8 bases lying between them. This chain's CDR3 is CASSEGGNTEAFF. The covered CDR3 bases are TGTGCCAGCAGCGAAGGGGGGAACACTGAA.

A word on this clone: The read ends 3 residues shy of where the CDR3 ends; the end is completed using the germline J gene. The rearrangement uses TRBV18 and TRBJ1-5, with D maybe TRBD1 (5 bases). Per the germline V gene, CDR1 is KGHSH and CDR2 is LQKENI. V lost 0 bases to trimming and J lost 1 base, with 10 bases between them. This CDR3 has 16 amino acids. CDR3 protein: CASSPPGGTSNQPQHF. Incomplete CDR3 DNA: TGTGCCAGCTCACCACCGGGGGGTACGAGCAATCAGCCC.

On this clone: The CDR3 is cut off 3 residues early in the read; its end comes from the germline J gene. The chain recombines TRBV29-1 with TRBJ1-2, with 8 bases that match TRBD1. The CDR3 sequence is 12 residues long. Germline CDR1 is SQVTM and CDR2 is ANQGSEA. The sequenced part of the CDR3 DNA is TGCAGCGCCTTTGGACAGGGTGGAGGC. It translates to CSAFGQGGG. The whole CDR3 is CSAFGQGGGYTF.

Note on this clone: The CDR3 goes on 3 residues after the read ends, and that part is filled in from the germline J gene. The V call is TRBV4-1, the J call TRBJ2-3; D may be TRBD2 (5 bases). The CDR3 is 13 residues long. Trimming left V 3 bases short and J 6 bases short, with 10 bases between. The germline gives CDR1 MGHRA, CDR2 YSYEKL. CDR3 DNA (partial): TGCGCCAGCAGCCATGGACTGGTCGATACG. Translated, it gives CASSHGLVDT. The full-length CDR3 reads as CASSHGLVDTQYF.

The covered CDR3 bases are TGTGCCAGCAGTCCTCCCGCGGCAAAGAATGAG. Translated: CASSPPAAKNE. The full CDR3 reads CASSPPAAKNEQFF. The chain joins TRBV6-2 or TRBV6-3 to TRBJ2-1; D gene uncertain. The CDR3 goes on 3 residues after the read ends, and that part is filled in from the germline J gene. V lost 5 bases to trimming and J lost 7 bases, with 15 bases between them. The germline CDR1 and CDR2 sequences are MNHEY and SVGEGT. The CDR3 is 14 amino acids.

Notes on this clone: The CDR3 end falls 3 residues outside the read, so it is completed with the germline J gene. The V and J genes are TRBV20-1 and TRBJ2-5; TRBD1 agrees at 11 bases. Germline values: CDR1 DFQATT, CDR2 SNEGSKA (reference sequence). V dropped 3 bases and J dropped 4; count of bases not matched to a gene: 7. The CDR3 length is 15 residues. Partial CDR3 DNA: TGCAGTGCTAGTCCAGGACAGGGGGCATTAGAGACC. Its protein product is CSASPGQGALET. The whole CDR3 sequence is CSASPGQGALETQYF.

With respect to this clone: The read ends 3 residues before the CDR3 terminus; that terminus is restored from the germline J gene. The rearrangement links TRBV28 to TRBJ2-7, with 8 nucleotides matching TRBD2. The CDR3 covers 19 residues. Germline V gives CDR1 MDHEN, CDR2 SYDVKM. V shed 5 bases and J 2 bases; nucleotides not matched to a gene: 20. The CDR3: CASSPPIRSTGLVPYEQYF. The CDR3 DNA, read in part, is TGTGCCAGCAGTCCACCCATCCGATCTACGGGACTAGTTCCCTACGAG.

Notes on this clone: The germline gene is not matched at one end of the junction; a read error may be the cause. Sequencing ends 3 residues short of the CDR3 end; the germline J gene provides the rest. The chain links TRBV5-1 to TRBJ2-3; no reliable D call. Looked up from germline, CDR1 is SGHRS and CDR2 is YFSETQ. The CDR3 consists of 15 residues. The CDR3 sequence is CVSSLSQPATDTQYF. The CDR3 bases that were read are TGCGTCAGCAGCCTGTCACAGCCTGCCACAGATACG.